This T cell receptor (beta chain) originates from a study of Graves' ophthalmopathy and Graves' hyperthyroidism. Overall study findings and caveats: Progression of ophthalmopathy was predicted by the model with about 66% sensitivity and around 72% specificity.

Hyperthyroidism qualified as stable when ophthalmopathy did not develop within 18 months of follow-up. The authors isolated PBMCs from 9.5 to 10 ml of fresh peripheral blood. Germline lookup yields CDR1 MGHRA and CDR2 YSYEKL. CDR3 length: 15 amino acids. Deletions cut 0 bases from V and 3 bases from J, with 12 bases between. RNA transcripts were the source from which TCR beta CDR3 regions were amplified. The library came from an HTBI-primed first-round RT-PCR and a second-round multiplex PCR. TCRdb reprocessed the multiplex PCR reads via MiXCR and lists one record per CDR3 protein. The sample includes under 800,000 distinct CDR3 sequences, over 20% of them seen just once. This clonotype was detected a few times. Antigen unknown.

This clonotype was sampled from a woman aged 18-29 years with stable Graves' hyperthyroidism. Some clones in this sample may be carry-over from other donors' samples. V gene TRBV4-1 combines with J gene TRBJ2-7; possibly TRBD1 for D (6 bases). Source material: peripheral blood. This CDR3 is CASSQDWSGVYEQYF. The CDR3 DNA reads TGCGCCAGCAGCCAAGATTGGTCAGGGGTCTACGAGCAGTACTTC.